This TCR beta chain originates from a study of control samples from healthy donors and cancer patients. There are 15 residues in the CDR3. Germline V gene data show CDR1 as SGHRS and CDR2 as YFSETQ. The J segment lost 9 bases and the V segment lost 4 bases, leaving 12 bases of the junction unmatched. Some clones are missing from TCRdb's copy, which holds only in-frame ones; the method was immunoSEQ multiplex PCR. This table has 85,000 to 95,000 clones, roughly nine tenths appearing once. The V call is TRBV5-1, the J call TRBJ2-1; 8 bases align to TRBD2. The sample was blood. This clonotype was sampled from a woman in her twenties or thirties in good health. CDR3 DNA: TGCGCCAGCAGCCGCCCTAAGCGGGAGTTCGCTGAGCAGTTCTTC. Its translation is CASSRPKREFAEQFF. Variable domain in full (rest from reference TRBV5-1 and TRBJ2-1): KAGVTQTPRYLIKTRGQQVTLSCSPISGHRSVSWYQQTPGQGLQFLFEYFSETQRNKGNFPGRFSGRQFSNSRSEMNVSTLELGDSALYLCASSRPKREFAEQFFGPGTRLTVL.